This TCR beta chain was obtained from a study of beta chain features in type 1 diabetes. Study outcomes and limitations: Shortening of TCRB CDR3s, moderate but significant, appeared in all four CD4+ subsets of Type 1 diabetes patients. Compared with healthy donors, patients appeared to share more similar naive, central memory and regulatory TCRB repertoires.

Comment on this clone: Its antigen is as yet unknown.

Staining for CD45RO/CCR7/CD25/CD127/CD95/CD27 allowed sorting of CD4+ naive, central memory, regulatory and stem cell-like memory cells. Since all of the isolated RNA was reverse transcribed, expressed TCRB transcripts were what got sequenced. Roughly 3.6 million reads on average were seen across naive, central memory and regulatory T cell samples. Method: immunoSEQ multiplex PCR; TCRdb's copy keeps in-frame clones and lacks some. The top ten hold about 0.014% of the sample, which has 250,000 to 350,000 clones, 15% seen once. This CDR3 has 15 residues. Trimming removed 4 bases from V and 4 bases from J; junction bases left unmatched: 7. Germline lookup yields CDR1 MNHEY and CDR2 SVGAGI.

Material: naive CD4+ T cells from blood. The J gene is TRBJ1-2, the V gene TRBV6-5; the match to TRBD1 covers 9 bases. The source of this sequence is a man aged 18 to 29 with type 1 diabetes. CDR3 coding DNA: TGTGCCAGCAGTTCCGGACCGGGACAGGGCTATGGCTACACCTTC. Protein sequence: CASSSGPGQGYGYTF.